This is a list of T cell receptor beta chains from one sample in a study of regulatory T cells in long-lasting Graves disease. MiXCR, applied by TCRdb to the multiplex PCR reads, yields one record per CDR3 protein. The table lists a few hundred thousand distinct CDR3 sequences, 20% of them singletons. The sample in question was peripheral blood mononuclear cells (PBMCs), obtained at new diagnosis, from a patient treated with antithyroid drugs. The receptors come from a female donor with Graves disease. Both conserved end residues are part of each CDR3. The order of the fields is V gene, CDR3 length, J gene, CDR3 protein.

V gene: TRBV2; CDR3 length: 13; J gene: TRBJ2-3; CDR3 protein: CASRAGWTDTQYF
V gene: TRBV5-1; CDR3 length: 17; J gene: TRBJ1-1; CDR3 protein: CASSLHPGQKTNTEAFF
V gene: TRBV15; CDR3 length: 18; J gene: TRBJ2-6; CDR3 protein: CATSRVSQFFSGANVLTF
V gene: TRBV19; CDR3 length: 15; J gene: TRBJ2-4; CDR3 protein: CASSPSGPPTDIQYF
V gene: TRBV12-3/TRBV12-4; CDR3 length: 15; J gene: NA; CDR3 protein: CASSRDRGIQETQYF
V gene: TRBV9; CDR3 length: 15; J gene: TRBJ1-3; CDR3 protein: CASSPVGTTGNTIYF
V gene: TRBV7-2; CDR3 length: 13; J gene: TRBJ2-7; CDR3 protein: CASSLDRYYEQYF
V gene: TRBV30; CDR3 length: 14; J gene: TRBJ2-1; CDR3 protein: CAWTSGQGRNEQFF
V gene: TRBV11-2; CDR3 length: 14; J gene: TRBJ2-1; CDR3 protein: CASSYLAGTNEQFF
V gene: TRBV6-1; CDR3 length: 15; J gene: TRBJ1-1; CDR3 protein: CASSPGGNYDTEAFF
V gene: TRBV12-3/TRBV12-4; CDR3 length: 15; J gene: TRBJ1-4; CDR3 protein: CASSLAGGANEKLFF
V gene: TRBV7-8; CDR3 length: 18; J gene: TRBJ2-1; CDR3 protein: CASSSRTSGRWTYNEQFF
V gene: TRBV4-2; CDR3 length: 15; J gene: TRBJ1-5; CDR3 protein: CASSHRQDSNQPQHF
V gene: TRBV7-2; CDR3 length: 16; J gene: TRBJ2-2; CDR3 protein: CASSGPGLAGTGELFF
V gene: TRBV20-1; CDR3 length: 14; J gene: TRBJ1-5; CDR3 protein: CSASDGRVSQPQHF
V gene: TRBV7-2; CDR3 length: 14; J gene: TRBJ1-1; CDR3 protein: CASSLTGTNTEAFF
V gene: TRBV11-1; CDR3 length: 15; J gene: TRBJ2-5; CDR3 protein: CASSLSKTAQETQYF
V gene: TRBV19; CDR3 length: 15; J gene: TRBJ2-2; CDR3 protein: CASRTGTGGTGELFF
V gene: TRBV7-8; CDR3 length: 19; J gene: TRBJ2-1; CDR3 protein: CASSDGTGALAGGPVEQFF
V gene: TRBV3-1; CDR3 length: 15; J gene: TRBJ2-2; CDR3 protein: CASSQSGGATGELFF
V gene: TRBV9; CDR3 length: 15; J gene: TRBJ2-7; CDR3 protein: CASSVDPGSSYEQYF
V gene: TRBV7-8; CDR3 length: 14; J gene: TRBJ1-4; CDR3 protein: CASSLGTTNEKLFF
V gene: TRBV18; CDR3 length: 16; J gene: TRBJ1-1; CDR3 protein: CASSPMPGQRDTEAFF
V gene: TRBV20-1; CDR3 length: 13; J gene: TRBJ1-4; CDR3 protein: CSAQTGLNEKLFF
V gene: TRBV14; CDR3 length: 13; J gene: TRBJ2-7; CDR3 protein: CASSDVAPYEQYF
V gene: TRBV7-3; CDR3 length: 16; J gene: TRBJ2-5; CDR3 protein: CASSPVGGGARETQYF
V gene: TRBV20-1; CDR3 length: 13; J gene: TRBJ2-4; CDR3 protein: CSGNGQGMDIQYF